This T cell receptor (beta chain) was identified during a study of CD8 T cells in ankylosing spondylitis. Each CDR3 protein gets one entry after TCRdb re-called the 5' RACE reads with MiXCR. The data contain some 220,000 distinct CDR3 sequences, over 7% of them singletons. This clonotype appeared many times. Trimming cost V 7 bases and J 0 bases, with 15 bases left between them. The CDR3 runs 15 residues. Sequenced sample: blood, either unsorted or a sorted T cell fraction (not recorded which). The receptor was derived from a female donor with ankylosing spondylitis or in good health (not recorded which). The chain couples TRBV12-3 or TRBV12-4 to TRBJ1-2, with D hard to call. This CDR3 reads CASTQAEKANYGYTF. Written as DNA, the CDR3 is TGTGCCAGCACCCAGGCAGAGAAAGCTAACTATGGCTACACCTTC.